Here is one T cell receptor (beta chain) with its context. The antigen is not known. This sample was taken from a study of cytomegalovirus exposure and HLA in healthy donors. CDR1 and CDR2 from the germline V gene are MDHEN and SYDVKM. Losses at the gene ends were 4 bases for V and 5 bases for J; bases not matched to a gene: 5. The CDR3 extends over 15 amino acids. Regarding the study as a whole: It was only CMV serostatus that was available as immune exposure information. Most TCR sequences were uncommon, yet certain public TCRs appeared in many donors. In a later analysis, common viral pathogens appeared linked to several of the most significant clusters. A later analysis associated roughly 15,000 TCR beta sequences with HLA alleles at a 0.05 false discovery rate.

Use of 60 Vbeta and 13 Jbeta primers characterized the PCR. Generated by immunoSEQ multiplex PCR, the TCRdb table keeps only in-frame clones and is missing some. Of around 160,000 clones in the sample, 73% were seen once. This clonotype was obtained from a woman aged 18-29 years in good health and CMV-seronegative. The V call is TRBV28, the J call TRBJ2-2, with 9 nucleotides matching TRBD1. Sequenced sample: PBMCs. The CDR3 spells CASSSTGGWTGELFF. CDR3 nucleotides: TGTGCCAGCAGTTCGACAGGGGGATGGACCGGGGAGCTGTTTTTT.